These T cell receptor beta chains were read from a single sample in a study of human T cells and chemical hapten exposure. TCRdb re-called the RACE reads through MiXCR, storing one row per CDR3 protein. The sample contains around 120,000 distinct CDR3 sequences, roughly an eighth of which appear only once. Sequenced here: whole blood, sampled in connection with sensitization to the hapten diphenylcyclopropenone (DPC). All receptors come from a man between 18 and 29 years old with alopecia areata. Some clones in this sample may be carry-over from other donors' samples. CDR3s leave out the opening cysteine and the closing phenylalanine or tryptophan.

v_call cdr3_aa
TRBV4-3 ASSQGTSTYEQY
TRBV6-4 ASSDTASTDTQY
TRBV4-3 ASSQALEPYEQY
TRBV6-5 ASSLLYPGTENTEAF
TRBV24-1 ATSLGSGYNEQF
TRBV19 ASSITGGFRYEQY
TRBV12-3/TRBV12-4 ASSLSGARGNSPLH
TRBV12-3/TRBV12-4 ASSPLTSASSYNEQF
TRBV27 ASSRWGEYNEQF
TRBV13 ASSPEGAGRMNTEAF
TRBV18 ASSPIATSNNEQF
TRBV11-2 ASSLSVAFEAGRLNTGELF
TRBV2 ASSPPSTRGF
TRBV11-2 ASSPSRRKNTEAF
TRBV7-9 ASSPTYLSYNEQF
TRBV5-1 ASSLIKGTMNTEAF
TRBV20-1 SADRGDNEKLF
TRBV20-1 SASRPGFYEQY
TRBV4-3 ASSQDRARKLF
TRBV28 ASSLWGWQY
TRBV6-6 ASSKTGGGITEAF
TRBV12-3/TRBV12-4 ASRPTGGNEKLF
TRBV9 ASSGGSEYNEQF
TRBV20-1 SAEGTPTSYEQY
TRBV20-1 SARDSAVYGYT
TRBV28 ASGAKNIQY
TRBV14 ASSPVRGYEQY
TRBV7-6 ASSSQGAQPGELF
TRBV4-1 ASSQGPGRSKGNSPLH
TRBV7-3 ASRPSRDAYNEQF
TRBV19 ASRETDGGGYGYT
TRBV4-1 ASSEDEKLF
TRBV5-1 ASSLSGPGSGNTIY
TRBV12-3/TRBV12-4 ASSFPNTEAF
TRBV5-1 ASSPGQGNEKLF
TRBV28 ASSWAGIPGTDTQY
TRBV7-2 ASSLGKGSTDTQY
TRBV10-1 ASSESSVNEKLF
TRBV7-8 ASSFEDLLKETQY
TRBV13 ASSSGLAVRETQY
TRBV6-5 ASSYLGGFGNEQF
TRBV11-3 ASSLNPPSEAF
TRBV29-1 SVDRTGLSEKLF
TRBV29-1 SVLILDTPKWSGGNTGELF
TRBV9 ASSRGHSEKLF